The rows below give T cell receptor beta chains drawn from one sample of a study of blood T cell repertoires in COVID-19. TCRdb's copy holds only in-frame clones and misses some; the assay was immunoSEQ multiplex PCR. Of around 700,000 clones listed, 85% to 90% were seen once; the top ten hold over 0.2%. Sequenced sample: peripheral blood. The receptors shown here come from a woman aged 18-35 years with acute or convalescent COVID-19. Both conserved end residues are part of each CDR3. D genes are given only for firm matches. The size field is filled for only some rows; it gives once, few, many or a size class.

j_call v_call clone_size d_call cdr3_nt cdr3_aa
TRBJ1-2 TRBV3-1/TRBV3-2 - - TGTGCCAGCAGCCAAGATGAAGGGGCGGGAGGCTACACCTTC CASSQDEGAGGYTF
TRBJ1-2 TRBV3-1/TRBV3-2 - - TGTGCCAGCAGCCAACGGGGGGCGGCTGGCTACACCTTC CASSQRGAAGYTF
TRBJ1-2 TRBV27 few - TGTGCCAGCAGTTTACAGGGTTTAACTGGCTACACCTTC CASSLQGLTGYTF
TRBJ1-2 TRBV5-6 - - TGTGCCAGCAGCTTAGGCAGGGAATATGGCTACACCTTC CASSLGREYGYTF
TRBJ2-7 TRBV9 - - TGTGCCAGCAGCGTTGCAGGGGACGAGCAGTACTTC CASSVAGDEQYF
TRBJ1-4 TRBV7-9 - - TGTGCCAGCAGCTTTGGGCAGATTAATGAAAAACTGTTTTTT CASSFGQINEKLFF
TRBJ1-2 TRBV2 - TRBD1 TGTGCCAGCAGGAGGGGACAGTCCTATGGCTACACCTTC CASRRGQSYGYTF
TRBJ1-2 TRBV6-6 - TRBD1 TGTGCCAGCAGTTACAGTTCGGGGCAGGGGGATCGAGGCTACACCTTC CASSYSSGQGDRGYTF
TRBJ2-5 TRBV19 - TRBD2 TGTGCCAGTAGTGCCCCCACCGGGACTAGTTCGCAGTACTTC CASSAPTGTSSQYF
TRBJ2-7 TRBV6-2/TRBV6-3 once TRBD2 TGTGCCAGCAGCCCTCGGACTAGCGGACCCTTTCTGACCTACGAGCAGTACTTC CASSPRTSGPFLTYEQYF
TRBJ1-4 TRBV3-1/TRBV3-2 - TRBD1 TGTGCCAGCAGCCATGGACAGGGCTGGGAAAAACTGTTTTTT CASSHGQGWEKLFF
TRBJ1-2 TRBV19 - TRBD1 TGTGCCAGTAGGAGGCTCGGGGACAGTTCAGACAACTATGGCTACACCTTC CASRRLGDSSDNYGYTF
TRBJ1-2 TRBV15 - - TGTGCCACCAGCAGAGAATTAGTTGGGGCAGCTAACTATGGCTACACCTTC CATSRELVGAANYGYTF
TRBJ1-3 TRBV7-2 - - TGTGCCAGCAGCTCGGAGCCCTCTGGAAACACCATATATTTT CASSSEPSGNTIYF
TRBJ1-3 TRBV6-5 once - TGTGCCAGCAGCACCACCCCCAGGGTAAAGAACACCATATATTTT CASSTTPRVKNTIYF
TRBJ2-7 TRBV5-5 - - TGTGCCAGCAGCATTACAGGAGTCGAGCAGTACTTC CASSITGVEQYF
TRBJ1-2 TRBV6-5 - TRBD1 TGTGCCAGCACCCAGGGGGGCTATGGCTACACCTTC CASTQGGYGYTF
TRBJ2-6 TRBV27 - - TGTGCCAGCAGTAGGTTGGGGGCCCCGTTAAACTCTGGGGCCAACGTCCTGACTTTC CASSRLGAPLNSGANVLTF
TRBJ2-7 TRBV7-2 - - TGTGCCAGCAACCATCGCCCTACCCGGAGAGGGGGTTTTTACGAGCAGTACTTC CASNHRPTRRGGFYEQYF
TRBJ1-5 TRBV4-2 - - TGTGCCAGCAGCCAAGCGGGGGGGGACAATCAGCCCCAGCATTTT CASSQAGGDNQPQHF
TRBJ1-5 TRBV30 - TRBD1 TGTGCCTGGAATCAGGGGGTTGGGCAGCCCCAGCATTTT CAWNQGVGQPQHF
TRBJ1-6 TRBV18 - - TGTGCCAGCTTAAACTCCTATAATTCACCCCTCCACTTT CASLNSYNSPLHF
TRBJ1-4 TRBV28 - - TGTGCCAGCAGTACGGGCGGGGCCACTAATGAAAAACTGTTTTTT CASSTGGATNEKLFF
TRBJ1-1 TRBV2 - TRBD1 TGTGCCAGCATCAGGGACAGGGGGCTAACGGGATCCACTGAAGCTTTCTTT CASIRDRGLTGSTEAFF
TRBJ1-3 TRBV6-1 - - TGTGCCAGCAGTGAATACGGCGGCTCTGGAAACACCATATATTTT CASSEYGGSGNTIYF
TRBJ1-1 TRBV7-2 - - TGTGCCAGCAGCCAAGGGACATGGAACACTGAAGCTTTCTTT CASSQGTWNTEAFF
TRBJ2-4 TRBV7-9 - - TGTGCCAGCAGAACCCTCGGGGGTCCGGGTTATTCCAAAAACATTCAGTACTTC CASRTLGGPGYSKNIQYF
TRBJ1-5 TRBV19 once - TGTGCCAGTAGTATATTCGAGGTTAGCAATCAGCCCCAGCATTTT CASSIFEVSNQPQHF
TRBJ2-3 TRBV3-1/TRBV3-2 - TRBD1 TGTGCCAGCAGCCAAGACCACGGGACAGGCACAGATACGCAGTATTTT CASSQDHGTGTDTQYF
TRBJ2-7 TRBV4-1 - TRBD1 TGCGCCAGCAGCGCGGGACAGGGGGGATACGAGCAGTACTTC CASSAGQGGYEQYF
TRBJ2-7 TRBV11-3 - TRBD1 TGTGCCAGCAGCTTAGATGGGACAGGGGACGAGCAGTACTTC CASSLDGTGDEQYF
TRBJ1-2 TRBV5-1 - TRBD1 TGCGCCAGCAGCTTAACAGGGGGCAATACCTATGGCTACACCTTC CASSLTGGNTYGYTF
TRBJ1-6 TRBV7-2 - - TGTGCCAGCAGCTTTGTCCTAACAGGGAGCTCCTATAATTCACCCCTCCACTTT CASSFVLTGSSYNSPLHF
TRBJ1-4 TRBV6-5 - TRBD1 TGTGCCAGCAGCCCCGACAGGGGAAGGGAAAAACTGTTTTTT CASSPDRGREKLFF
TRBJ1-1 TRBV11-2 - - TGTGCCAGCAGCCCAGCGGCGAACACTGAAGCTTTCTTT CASSPAANTEAFF
TRBJ1-6 TRBV19 - - TGTGCCAGTAGTATTAAATCTGCAGGGAATGTACATTCACCCCTCCACTTT CASSIKSAGNVHSPLHF
TRBJ2-7 TRBV7-2 - TRBD1 TGTGCCAGCAGCACCAGGGGGCTACCCTCACTTGAGCAGTACTTC CASSTRGLPSLEQYF
TRBJ2-1 TRBV4-1 - - TGCGCCAGCAGCCAAGGGGCGCTAGCACTGGATGAGCAGTTCTTC CASSQGALALDEQFF
TRBJ1-6 TRBV5-1 - - TGCGCCAGCAGCTTGGACGGGGGGTCTAATTCACCCCTCCACTTT CASSLDGGSNSPLHF
TRBJ1-2 TRBV11-2 - - TGTGCCAGCAGCTTACCCACTTTCGGCCGGGGAGGCTACACCTTC CASSLPTFGRGGYTF
TRBJ1-1 TRBV6-1 - TRBD1 TGTGCCAGCAGTGAACAGGGGGCAGTAGGAGCTTTCTTT CASSEQGAVGAFF
TRBJ1-2 TRBV3-1/TRBV3-2 - - TGTGCCAGCAGCCAATCAGTAGGGGTCTATGGCTACACCTTC CASSQSVGVYGYTF
TRBJ1-1 TRBV9 few - TGTGCCAGCAGCGTAGTAACAGACATGAACACTGAAGCTTTCTTT CASSVVTDMNTEAFF
TRBJ2-3 TRBV9 - - TGTGCCAGCAGCGTAGGGCTGACAGATACGCAGTATTTT CASSVGLTDTQYF
TRBJ1-3 TRBV5-1 - - TGCGCCAGCAGCCCGGGGGGGTTTGGAAACACCATATATTTT CASSPGGFGNTIYF
TRBJ2-7 TRBV28 once - TGTGCCAGCAGACTTCGGGACTGGATGCCCTACGAGCAGTACTTC CASRLRDWMPYEQYF
TRBJ2-1 TRBV7-3 - TRBD2 TGTGCCAGCAGCAACGGGGGGGCAGGGCCCAATGAGCAGTTCTTC CASSNGGAGPNEQFF
TRBJ2-5 TRBV5-1 - - TGCGCCAGCAGCCTGGACGGGAATTCTTTCCAAGAGACCCAGTACTTC CASSLDGNSFQETQYF
TRBJ2-2 TRBV12-5 - - TGTGCTAGTGGTTTCCGTCAGGGAAACACCGGGGAGCTGTTTTTT CASGFRQGNTGELFF
TRBJ1-5 TRBV5-8 - - TGTGCCAGCAGCTTGGTCGGGGGAGGGAGCAATCAGCCCCAGCATTTT CASSLVGGGSNQPQHF
TRBJ2-7 TRBV27 - TRBD1 TGTGCCAGCAGCCTGACAGGGGGCCTTTACGAGCAGTACTTC CASSLTGGLYEQYF